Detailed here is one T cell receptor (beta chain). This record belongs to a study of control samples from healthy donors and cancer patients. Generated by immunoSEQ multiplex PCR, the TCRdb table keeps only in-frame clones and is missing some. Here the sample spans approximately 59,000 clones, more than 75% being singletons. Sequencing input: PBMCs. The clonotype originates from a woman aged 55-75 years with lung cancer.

The CDR3 sequence: CASSGVMGQNTGELFF. CDR3 DNA sequence: TGTGCCAGTAGTGGAGTAATGGGACAGAACACCGGGGAGCTGTTTTTT. This chain joins TRBV19 and TRBJ2-2, with a tentative D call TRBD1 (6 bases). Trimming left V 5 bases short and J 1 base short, with 14 bases between. This CDR3 has 16 amino acids. In germline, CDR1 is LNHDA, CDR2 SQIVND (reference sequence).